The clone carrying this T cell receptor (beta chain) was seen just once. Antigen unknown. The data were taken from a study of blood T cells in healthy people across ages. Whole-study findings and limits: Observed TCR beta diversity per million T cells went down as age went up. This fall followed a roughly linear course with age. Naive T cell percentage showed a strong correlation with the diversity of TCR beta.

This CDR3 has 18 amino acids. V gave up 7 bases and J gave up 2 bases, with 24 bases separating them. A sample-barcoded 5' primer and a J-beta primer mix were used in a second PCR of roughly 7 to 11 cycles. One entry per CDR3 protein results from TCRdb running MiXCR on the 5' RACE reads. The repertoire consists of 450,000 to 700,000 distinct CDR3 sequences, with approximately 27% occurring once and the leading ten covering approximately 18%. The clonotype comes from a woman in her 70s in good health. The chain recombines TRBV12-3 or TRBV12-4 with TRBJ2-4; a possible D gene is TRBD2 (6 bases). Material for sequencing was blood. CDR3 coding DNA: TGTGCCAGCACTGTTAAGGGCCCCGGGGGTCTAACCAAAAACATTCAGTACTTC. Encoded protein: CASTVKGPGGLTKNIQYF.